The next 27 T cell receptor beta chains were all read from a single sample in a study of T cells in Graves' hyperthyroidism and ophthalmopathy. What was amplified from RNA transcripts were TCR beta CDR3 regions. First-round RT-PCR of the TCR CDR3 relied on the HTBI primer set. A single record per CDR3 protein comes from TCRdb applying MiXCR to the multiplex PCR reads. Among hundreds of thousands of distinct CDR3 sequences listed, roughly 16% were seen once. Sequencing was performed on blood. The receptors were sampled from a woman in her thirties with Graves' hyperthyroidism.

There are many counts of this clonotype. The chain uses TRBV28 and TRBJ2-2; D unclear. V was pared by 6 bases and J by 3 bases, with 14 bases between. The CDR3 contains 15 residues. CDR1 MDHEN and CDR2 SYDVKM come from the germline V gene. The CDR3 DNA sequence: TGTGCCAGCAGCCGTTCGGAGATTCACACCGGGGAGCTGTTTTTT. Encoded protein: CASSRSEIHTGELFF.

This rearrangement joins TRBV19 to TRBJ1-5, with a possible D match to TRBD1 (6 bases). This CDR3 has 14 residues. Trimming took 4 bases from V and 3 from J, leaving 10 bases between them. The germline CDR1 and CDR2 sequences are LNHDA and SQIVND (reference sequence). The CDR3 coding sequence is TGTGCCAGTAGTAAGGGGACACCCAATCAGCCCCAGCATTTT. It is translated as CASSKGTPNQPQHF.

In its sample, this clonotype was seen many times. V gene TRBV27 combines with J gene TRBJ1-1, with 9 bases fitting TRBD1. Germline V gives CDR1 MNHEY, CDR2 SMNVEV (reference sequence). The length of the CDR3 is 17 residues. V shed 0 bases and J 4 bases; nucleotides not matched to a gene: 9. CDR3 coding DNA: TGTGCCAGCAGTTTATCCGGACAGGGGCCTTCCTCCACTGAAGCTTTCTTT. Its translation is CASSLSGQGPSSTEAFF.

The gene calls are TRBV7-8 and TRBJ1-5, with 7 bases aligning to TRBD1. V lost 5 bases and J lost 2; bases outside the gene matches: 9. Germline CDR1 SGHVS, CDR2 FQNEAQ. The CDR3 runs to 16 residues. CDR3 loop: CASSLGGGGGNQPQHF. As DNA, the CDR3 is TGTGCCAGCAGCCTCGGGGGAGGGGGCGGCAATCAGCCCCAGCATTTT.

This clonotype showed up many times. The chain is built from TRBV30 and TRBJ2-1; D unresolved. Germline V gene sequence: CDR1 GTSNPN, CDR2 SVGIG (reference sequence). The length of the CDR3 is 11 residues. V was trimmed by 0 bases and J by 7 bases, leaving 4 bases between them. In DNA, the CDR3 is TGTGCCTGGAGTGTATATAATGAGCAGTTCTTC. Its translation is CAWSVYNEQFF.

This clonotype appeared once. This rearrangement joins TRBV12-5 to TRBJ2-1, with 7 bases identical to TRBD2. The CDR3 totals 16 residues. The ends lost 6 bases at V and 7 bases at J; junction bases unmatched: 15. Germline lookup yields CDR1 LGHNT and CDR2 FRNRAP. The CDR3 DNA reads as TGTGCTAGTGGGAATAACCTCCAGCCCGGGGGGAATGAGCAGTTCTTC. It specifies CASGNNLQPGGNEQFF.

V and J are TRBV20-1 and TRBJ2-3, with 7 positions matching TRBD2. The CDR3 length is 16 residues. V was clipped by 6 bases and J by 1 base; unmatched bases: 13. The germline V gene encodes CDR1 DFQATT and CDR2 SNEGSKA (reference sequence). The CDR3 is CSAPGSGGAGTDTQYF. Written as DNA, the CDR3 is TGCAGTGCCCCGGGGTCGGGGGGAGCGGGCACAGATACGCAGTATTTT.

Many counts were recorded for this clonotype. The CDR3 reads CATSRQGQGIGEKLFF. CDR3 in DNA: TGTGCCACCAGCAGGCAGGGACAGGGGATTGGCGAAAAACTGTTTTTT. The rearrangement joins TRBV15 to TRBJ1-4, with 10 bases lining up with TRBD1. Germline V CDR1 and CDR2: LNHNV, YYDKDF (reference sequence). This CDR3 region has 16 residues. With 3 bases clipped from V and 8 bases from J, the junction kept 9 bases outside the gene matches.

This chain connects TRBV28 to TRBJ1-6; no firm D call. The V end was cut by 2 bases, the J end by 7 bases, with 12 bases between. The CDR3 extends over 15 amino acids. The germline gives CDR1 MDHEN, CDR2 SYDVKM. CDR3 nucleotide sequence: TGTGCCAGCAGTTTAATCGAGGCGCCCAATTCACCCCTCCACTTT. Translation gives CASSLIEAPNSPLHF.

This clonotype was counted ten times or more. The chain couples TRBV28 to TRBJ1-2; 9 positions match TRBD1. The CDR3 is 14 amino acids. In germline, CDR1 is MDHEN, CDR2 SYDVKM. V shed 8 bases and J 7 bases; nucleotides not matched to a gene: 11. The CDR3 bases are TGTGCCAGCGAACCGTCTGGACAGGGGTTTGGCTACACCTTC. Its translation: CASEPSGQGFGYTF.

This clonotype has ten or more counts. This chain connects TRBV12-5 to TRBJ2-2; D gene uncertain. CDR1 and CDR2 from the germline V gene are LGHNT and FRNRAP. Trimming left V 5 bases short and J 3 bases short, with 4 bases between. CDR3 size: 12 residues. The CDR3 DNA follows: TGTGCTAGTGGTCCTGACACCGGGGAGCTGTTTTTT. Translation: CASGPDTGELFF.

In DNA form, the CDR3 reads TGCAGTGCTAGGGGCCTATCGCGGGAGAGGCAGTTCTTC. This encodes CSARGLSRERQFF. The gene calls are TRBV20-1 and TRBJ2-1, with 7 nucleotides matching TRBD2. Looked up from germline, CDR1 is DFQATT and CDR2 is SNEGSKA (reference sequence). The V and J ends lost 3 bases and 12 bases, in that order; junction bases with no gene match: 11. The CDR3 totals 13 residues.

In this sample, this clonotype turned up many times. This sequence joins TRBV28 and TRBJ1-2, with a possible D match to TRBD1 (5 bases). Trimming removed 10 bases at V and 6 bases at J, with 18 bases between. The germline V gene has CDR1 MDHEN and CDR2 SYDVKM. This CDR3 spans 13 amino acids. The CDR3 sequence is CATLSQGGHGYTF. CDR3 bases: TGTGCCACCTTGTCTCAGGGAGGTCATGGCTACACCTTC.

The chain has TRBV7-2 and TRBJ2-6; tentatively, D is TRBD2 (6 bases). The V gene lost 2 bases and the J gene lost 0 bases, with 17 bases spanning the gap. Germline V gene sequence: CDR1 SGHTA, CDR2 FQGNSA. The CDR3 extends over 19 amino acids. CDR3 in amino acids: CASSLRFGGESSGANVLTF. CDR3 nucleotide sequence: TGTGCCAGCAGCTTAAGGTTCGGCGGGGAGAGCTCTGGGGCCAACGTCCTGACTTTC. Full variable domain (remainder filled in from reference TRBV7-2 and TRBJ2-6): GAGVSQSPSNKVTEKGKDVELRCDPISGHTALYWYRQSLGQGLEFLIYFQGNSAPDKSGLPSDRFSAERTGGSVSTLTIQRTQQEDSAVYLCASSLRFGGESSGANVLTFGAGSRLTVL.

The sample holds many counts of this clonotype. This rearrangement joins TRBV20-1 to TRBJ2-7; D remains unclear. Germline CDR1 reads DFQATT; CDR2 reads SNEGSKA (reference sequence). V was pared by 3 bases and J by 0 bases, with 12 bases between. CDR3 length: 14 amino acids. CDR3 sequence (DNA): TGCAGTGCTAGTTCGGTAGGCTCCTCCTACGAGCAGTACTTC. It codes for CSASSVGSSYEQYF.

As regards this clonotype: A much bigger clone sits one base away, suggesting this may be a read error. The chain is built from TRBV5-1 and TRBJ2-1; maybe TRBD2 (5 bases). This CDR3 region has 14 residues. Germline V gene data show CDR1 as SGHRS and CDR2 as YFSETQ. As DNA, the CDR3 is TGCGCCAGCAGATTGGCCGGGGTTCACAATGAGCAGTTCTTC. Amino acids: CASRLAGVHNEQFF.

This clonotype was seen repeatedly, ten times or more. The rearrangement links TRBV6-6 to TRBJ2-7; D ambiguous. The CDR3 length is 15 residues. CDR1 is MNHNY and CDR2 is SVGAGI in the germline V gene (reference sequence). Trimming shortened V by 0 bases and J by 1 base, and 10 bases separated the two germline ends. The CDR3 region has the DNA TGTGCCAGCAGTTACTCGAGTGGCCGGTCCTACGAGCAGTACTTC. Its protein is CASSYSSGRSYEQYF.

This clonotype has just a few counts. V usage is TRBV20-1 and J usage is TRBJ2-3, with D possibly being TRBD2 (6 bases). This CDR3 is 15 amino acids long. The V end was cut by 5 bases, the J end by 1 base, with 16 bases between. CDR1 DFQATT and CDR2 SNEGSKA come from the germline V gene (reference sequence). This CDR3 reads CSASRRERGTDTQYF. CDR3 nucleotide sequence: TGCAGTGCTTCTAGGCGGGAACGTGGCACAGATACGCAGTATTTT.

This clonotype occurred a few times. The chain is built from TRBV14 and TRBJ1-1; D is perhaps TRBD1 (6 bases). CDR1 is SGHDN, CDR2 FVKESK, per germline. With 1 base removed from V and 0 bases from J, the gap between germline ends came to 9 bases. This CDR3 is 15 amino acids long. CDR3 in amino acids: CASSQGQVMNTEAFF. For the CDR3, the DNA is TGTGCCAGCAGCCAAGGACAGGTAATGAACACTGAAGCTTTCTTT.

This clonotype was counted only a few times. This chain links TRBV7-9 with TRBJ1-1; D unresolved. Trimming shortened V by 2 bases and J by 2 bases, and 21 bases separated the two germline ends. Germline V gives CDR1 SEHNR, CDR2 FQNEAQ (reference sequence). The CDR3 consists of 18 residues. The CDR3 spells CASSLLLGGVAGNTEAFF. For the CDR3, the DNA is TGTGCCAGCAGCTTATTATTAGGTGGGGTCGCGGGTAACACTGAAGCTTTCTTT.

This clonotype was seen many times. This chain uses TRBV18 with TRBJ2-1, with 11 bases fitting TRBD1. Trimming removed 2 bases from V and 7 bases from J; junction bases left unmatched: 4. The germline gives CDR1 KGHSH, CDR2 LQKENI. This CDR3 comprises 15 residues. The CDR3 nucleotides are TGTGCCAGCTCACCAGGACAGGGGGCAAGGAATGAGCAGTTCTTC. Residues: CASSPGQGARNEQFF.

The chain carries TRBV6-9 and TRBJ2-5; TRBD1 or TRBD2 may be the D gene (5 bases each). The germline V gene has CDR1 MNHGY and CDR2 SVAAGI. This CDR3 is built from 14 residues. Trimming cost V 2 bases and J 5 bases, with 12 bases left between them. CDR3 DNA sequence: TGTGCCAGCAGTTATAGCCGGGGCTCCGAGACCCAGTACTTC. Protein sequence: CASSYSRGSETQYF.

This clonotype came up a few times. The V and J genes are TRBV10-2 and TRBJ2-5; weak D call: TRBD1 (6 bases). Per germline, CDR1 WSHSY and CDR2 SAAADI. V lost 4 bases, J lost 5 bases, and 11 bases lay in between. This CDR3 has 13 amino acids. The CDR3 region has the DNA TGCGCCAGCAGTGTACAGGGATCGGAGACCCAGTACTTC. Translating gives CASSVQGSETQYF.

This clonotype appeared many times. The rearrangement links TRBV12-3 or TRBV12-4 to TRBJ1-1; tentative D call: TRBD1 (5 bases). The CDR3 has 15 amino acids. V was clipped by 7 bases and J by 1 base, with 16 bases between them. The chain's CDR3 is CASTLGVFPNTEAFF. The CDR3 DNA follows: TGTGCCAGCACTCTGGGGGTCTTCCCGAACACTGAAGCTTTCTTT.

This clonotype occurred many times. V gene TRBV24-1 combines with J gene TRBJ2-7; TRBD1 agrees at 9 bases. Germline trimming cut 4 bases from V and 6 bases from J; bases unmatched to any gene: 0. The germline V gene has CDR1 KGHDR and CDR2 SFDVKD. The CDR3 runs to 12 residues. This CDR3 is CATSEDRGEQYF. The CDR3 DNA reads as TGTGCCACCAGTGAGGACAGGGGCGAGCAGTACTTC.

The chain uses TRBV7-3 and TRBJ2-2; D unclear. The length of the CDR3 is 15 residues. The ends were cut back, 0 bases at V and 6 bases at J, with 11 bases in the middle. Germline CDR1 SGHTA, CDR2 FQGTGA. The CDR3 loop reads CASSLTVGSAGELFF. CDR3 bases: TGTGCCAGCAGCTTAACGGTGGGGTCTGCCGGGGAGCTGTTTTTT.

This clonotype was detected many times. The chain combines TRBV28 with TRBJ2-7, with D perhaps TRBD2 (5 bases). From germline, CDR1 is MDHEN and CDR2 SYDVKM. This CDR3 spans 15 amino acids. Between the trimmed V and J ends, which lost 5 bases and 3 bases, there was a span of 17 bases. The CDR3 sequence is CASSPGLIPDYEQYF. In DNA form, the CDR3 reads TGTGCCAGCAGTCCCGGACTGATACCAGACTACGAGCAGTACTTC.